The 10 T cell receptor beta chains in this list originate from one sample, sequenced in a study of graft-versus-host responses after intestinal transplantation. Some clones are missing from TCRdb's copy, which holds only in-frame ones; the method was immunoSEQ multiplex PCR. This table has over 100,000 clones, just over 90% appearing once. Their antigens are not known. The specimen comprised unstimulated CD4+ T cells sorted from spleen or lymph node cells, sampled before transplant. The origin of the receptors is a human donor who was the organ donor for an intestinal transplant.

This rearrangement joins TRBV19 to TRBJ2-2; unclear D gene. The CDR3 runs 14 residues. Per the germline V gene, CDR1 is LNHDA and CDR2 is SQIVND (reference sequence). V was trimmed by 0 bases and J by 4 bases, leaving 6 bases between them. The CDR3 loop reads CASSIDWITGELFF. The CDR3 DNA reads TGTGCCAGTAGTATAGATTGGATCACCGGGGAGCTGTTTTTT.

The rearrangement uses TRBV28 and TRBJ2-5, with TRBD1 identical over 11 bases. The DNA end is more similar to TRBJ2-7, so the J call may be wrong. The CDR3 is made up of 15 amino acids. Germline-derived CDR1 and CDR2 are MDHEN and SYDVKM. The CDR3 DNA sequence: TGTGCCAGCAGTTCTGCGGGACAGGGGGTCTACGAGCAGTACTTC. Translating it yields CASSSAGQGVYEQYF.

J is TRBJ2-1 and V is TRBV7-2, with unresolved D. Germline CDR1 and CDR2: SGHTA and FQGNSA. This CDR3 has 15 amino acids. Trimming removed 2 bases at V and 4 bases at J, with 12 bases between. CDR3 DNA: TGTGCCAGCAGCTTAAGGCACAGTCCGTACAATGAGCAGTTCTTC. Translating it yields CASSLRHSPYNEQFF.

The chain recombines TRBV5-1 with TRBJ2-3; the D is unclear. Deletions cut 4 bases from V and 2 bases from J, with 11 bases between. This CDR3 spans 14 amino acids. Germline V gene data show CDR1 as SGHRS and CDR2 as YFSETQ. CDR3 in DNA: TGCGCCAGCAGCCGGACGCACTCCACAGATACGCAGTATTTT. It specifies CASSRTHSTDTQYF.

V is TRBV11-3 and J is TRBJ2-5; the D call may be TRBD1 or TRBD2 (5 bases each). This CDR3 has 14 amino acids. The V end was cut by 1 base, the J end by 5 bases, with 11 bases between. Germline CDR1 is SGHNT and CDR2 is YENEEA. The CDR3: CASSLVGTQETQYF. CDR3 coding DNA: TGTGCCAGCAGCTTAGTCGGGACGCAGGAGACCCAGTACTTC.

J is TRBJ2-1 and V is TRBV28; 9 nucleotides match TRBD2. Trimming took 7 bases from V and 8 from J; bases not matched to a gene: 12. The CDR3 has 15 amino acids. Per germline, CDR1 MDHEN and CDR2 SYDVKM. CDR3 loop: CASTVAGVDNDEQFF. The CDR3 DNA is TGTGCCAGCACCGTAGCGGGAGTAGATAACGATGAGCAGTTCTTC.

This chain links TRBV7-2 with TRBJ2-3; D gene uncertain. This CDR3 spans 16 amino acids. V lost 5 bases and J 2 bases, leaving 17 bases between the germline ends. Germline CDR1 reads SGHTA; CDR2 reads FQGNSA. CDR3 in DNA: TGTGCCAGCAGCGAACCAGTCCCCCGCAACACAGATACGCAGTATTTT. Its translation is CASSEPVPRNTDTQYF.

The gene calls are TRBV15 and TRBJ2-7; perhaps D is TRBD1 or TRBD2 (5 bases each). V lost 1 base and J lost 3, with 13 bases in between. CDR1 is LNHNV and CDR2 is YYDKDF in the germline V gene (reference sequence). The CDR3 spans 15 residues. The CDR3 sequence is CATSRGLGRDYEQYF. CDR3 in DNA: TGTGCCACCAGCAGAGGTCTGGGACGGGACTACGAGCAGTACTTC.

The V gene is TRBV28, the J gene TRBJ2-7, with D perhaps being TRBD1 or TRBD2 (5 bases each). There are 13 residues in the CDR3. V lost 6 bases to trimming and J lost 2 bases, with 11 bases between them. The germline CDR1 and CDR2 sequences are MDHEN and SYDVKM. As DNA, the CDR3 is TGTGCCAGCAGCCCTCGGGGACCCTACGAGCAGTACTTC. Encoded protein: CASSPRGPYEQYF.

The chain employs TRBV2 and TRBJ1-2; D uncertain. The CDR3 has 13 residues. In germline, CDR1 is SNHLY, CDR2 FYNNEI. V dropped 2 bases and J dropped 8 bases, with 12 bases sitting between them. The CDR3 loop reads CASSEKLLWGYTF. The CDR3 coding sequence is TGTGCCAGCAGTGAAAAGCTGTTATGGGGCTACACCTTC.